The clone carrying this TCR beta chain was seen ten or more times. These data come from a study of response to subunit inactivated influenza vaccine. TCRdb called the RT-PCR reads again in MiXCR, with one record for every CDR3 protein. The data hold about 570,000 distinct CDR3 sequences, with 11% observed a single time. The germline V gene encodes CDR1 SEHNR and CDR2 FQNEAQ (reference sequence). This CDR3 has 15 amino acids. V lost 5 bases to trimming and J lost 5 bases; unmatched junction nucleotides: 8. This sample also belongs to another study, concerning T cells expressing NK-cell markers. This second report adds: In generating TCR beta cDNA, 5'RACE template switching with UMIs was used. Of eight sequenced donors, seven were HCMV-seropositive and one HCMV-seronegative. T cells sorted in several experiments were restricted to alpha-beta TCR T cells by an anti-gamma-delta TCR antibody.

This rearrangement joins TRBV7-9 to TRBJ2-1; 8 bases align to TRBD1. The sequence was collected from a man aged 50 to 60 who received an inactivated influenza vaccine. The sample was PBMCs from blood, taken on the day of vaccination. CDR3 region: CASSLPGQVHNEQFF. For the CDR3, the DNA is TGTGCCAGCAGCCTACCGGGACAGGTCCACAATGAGCAGTTCTTC.